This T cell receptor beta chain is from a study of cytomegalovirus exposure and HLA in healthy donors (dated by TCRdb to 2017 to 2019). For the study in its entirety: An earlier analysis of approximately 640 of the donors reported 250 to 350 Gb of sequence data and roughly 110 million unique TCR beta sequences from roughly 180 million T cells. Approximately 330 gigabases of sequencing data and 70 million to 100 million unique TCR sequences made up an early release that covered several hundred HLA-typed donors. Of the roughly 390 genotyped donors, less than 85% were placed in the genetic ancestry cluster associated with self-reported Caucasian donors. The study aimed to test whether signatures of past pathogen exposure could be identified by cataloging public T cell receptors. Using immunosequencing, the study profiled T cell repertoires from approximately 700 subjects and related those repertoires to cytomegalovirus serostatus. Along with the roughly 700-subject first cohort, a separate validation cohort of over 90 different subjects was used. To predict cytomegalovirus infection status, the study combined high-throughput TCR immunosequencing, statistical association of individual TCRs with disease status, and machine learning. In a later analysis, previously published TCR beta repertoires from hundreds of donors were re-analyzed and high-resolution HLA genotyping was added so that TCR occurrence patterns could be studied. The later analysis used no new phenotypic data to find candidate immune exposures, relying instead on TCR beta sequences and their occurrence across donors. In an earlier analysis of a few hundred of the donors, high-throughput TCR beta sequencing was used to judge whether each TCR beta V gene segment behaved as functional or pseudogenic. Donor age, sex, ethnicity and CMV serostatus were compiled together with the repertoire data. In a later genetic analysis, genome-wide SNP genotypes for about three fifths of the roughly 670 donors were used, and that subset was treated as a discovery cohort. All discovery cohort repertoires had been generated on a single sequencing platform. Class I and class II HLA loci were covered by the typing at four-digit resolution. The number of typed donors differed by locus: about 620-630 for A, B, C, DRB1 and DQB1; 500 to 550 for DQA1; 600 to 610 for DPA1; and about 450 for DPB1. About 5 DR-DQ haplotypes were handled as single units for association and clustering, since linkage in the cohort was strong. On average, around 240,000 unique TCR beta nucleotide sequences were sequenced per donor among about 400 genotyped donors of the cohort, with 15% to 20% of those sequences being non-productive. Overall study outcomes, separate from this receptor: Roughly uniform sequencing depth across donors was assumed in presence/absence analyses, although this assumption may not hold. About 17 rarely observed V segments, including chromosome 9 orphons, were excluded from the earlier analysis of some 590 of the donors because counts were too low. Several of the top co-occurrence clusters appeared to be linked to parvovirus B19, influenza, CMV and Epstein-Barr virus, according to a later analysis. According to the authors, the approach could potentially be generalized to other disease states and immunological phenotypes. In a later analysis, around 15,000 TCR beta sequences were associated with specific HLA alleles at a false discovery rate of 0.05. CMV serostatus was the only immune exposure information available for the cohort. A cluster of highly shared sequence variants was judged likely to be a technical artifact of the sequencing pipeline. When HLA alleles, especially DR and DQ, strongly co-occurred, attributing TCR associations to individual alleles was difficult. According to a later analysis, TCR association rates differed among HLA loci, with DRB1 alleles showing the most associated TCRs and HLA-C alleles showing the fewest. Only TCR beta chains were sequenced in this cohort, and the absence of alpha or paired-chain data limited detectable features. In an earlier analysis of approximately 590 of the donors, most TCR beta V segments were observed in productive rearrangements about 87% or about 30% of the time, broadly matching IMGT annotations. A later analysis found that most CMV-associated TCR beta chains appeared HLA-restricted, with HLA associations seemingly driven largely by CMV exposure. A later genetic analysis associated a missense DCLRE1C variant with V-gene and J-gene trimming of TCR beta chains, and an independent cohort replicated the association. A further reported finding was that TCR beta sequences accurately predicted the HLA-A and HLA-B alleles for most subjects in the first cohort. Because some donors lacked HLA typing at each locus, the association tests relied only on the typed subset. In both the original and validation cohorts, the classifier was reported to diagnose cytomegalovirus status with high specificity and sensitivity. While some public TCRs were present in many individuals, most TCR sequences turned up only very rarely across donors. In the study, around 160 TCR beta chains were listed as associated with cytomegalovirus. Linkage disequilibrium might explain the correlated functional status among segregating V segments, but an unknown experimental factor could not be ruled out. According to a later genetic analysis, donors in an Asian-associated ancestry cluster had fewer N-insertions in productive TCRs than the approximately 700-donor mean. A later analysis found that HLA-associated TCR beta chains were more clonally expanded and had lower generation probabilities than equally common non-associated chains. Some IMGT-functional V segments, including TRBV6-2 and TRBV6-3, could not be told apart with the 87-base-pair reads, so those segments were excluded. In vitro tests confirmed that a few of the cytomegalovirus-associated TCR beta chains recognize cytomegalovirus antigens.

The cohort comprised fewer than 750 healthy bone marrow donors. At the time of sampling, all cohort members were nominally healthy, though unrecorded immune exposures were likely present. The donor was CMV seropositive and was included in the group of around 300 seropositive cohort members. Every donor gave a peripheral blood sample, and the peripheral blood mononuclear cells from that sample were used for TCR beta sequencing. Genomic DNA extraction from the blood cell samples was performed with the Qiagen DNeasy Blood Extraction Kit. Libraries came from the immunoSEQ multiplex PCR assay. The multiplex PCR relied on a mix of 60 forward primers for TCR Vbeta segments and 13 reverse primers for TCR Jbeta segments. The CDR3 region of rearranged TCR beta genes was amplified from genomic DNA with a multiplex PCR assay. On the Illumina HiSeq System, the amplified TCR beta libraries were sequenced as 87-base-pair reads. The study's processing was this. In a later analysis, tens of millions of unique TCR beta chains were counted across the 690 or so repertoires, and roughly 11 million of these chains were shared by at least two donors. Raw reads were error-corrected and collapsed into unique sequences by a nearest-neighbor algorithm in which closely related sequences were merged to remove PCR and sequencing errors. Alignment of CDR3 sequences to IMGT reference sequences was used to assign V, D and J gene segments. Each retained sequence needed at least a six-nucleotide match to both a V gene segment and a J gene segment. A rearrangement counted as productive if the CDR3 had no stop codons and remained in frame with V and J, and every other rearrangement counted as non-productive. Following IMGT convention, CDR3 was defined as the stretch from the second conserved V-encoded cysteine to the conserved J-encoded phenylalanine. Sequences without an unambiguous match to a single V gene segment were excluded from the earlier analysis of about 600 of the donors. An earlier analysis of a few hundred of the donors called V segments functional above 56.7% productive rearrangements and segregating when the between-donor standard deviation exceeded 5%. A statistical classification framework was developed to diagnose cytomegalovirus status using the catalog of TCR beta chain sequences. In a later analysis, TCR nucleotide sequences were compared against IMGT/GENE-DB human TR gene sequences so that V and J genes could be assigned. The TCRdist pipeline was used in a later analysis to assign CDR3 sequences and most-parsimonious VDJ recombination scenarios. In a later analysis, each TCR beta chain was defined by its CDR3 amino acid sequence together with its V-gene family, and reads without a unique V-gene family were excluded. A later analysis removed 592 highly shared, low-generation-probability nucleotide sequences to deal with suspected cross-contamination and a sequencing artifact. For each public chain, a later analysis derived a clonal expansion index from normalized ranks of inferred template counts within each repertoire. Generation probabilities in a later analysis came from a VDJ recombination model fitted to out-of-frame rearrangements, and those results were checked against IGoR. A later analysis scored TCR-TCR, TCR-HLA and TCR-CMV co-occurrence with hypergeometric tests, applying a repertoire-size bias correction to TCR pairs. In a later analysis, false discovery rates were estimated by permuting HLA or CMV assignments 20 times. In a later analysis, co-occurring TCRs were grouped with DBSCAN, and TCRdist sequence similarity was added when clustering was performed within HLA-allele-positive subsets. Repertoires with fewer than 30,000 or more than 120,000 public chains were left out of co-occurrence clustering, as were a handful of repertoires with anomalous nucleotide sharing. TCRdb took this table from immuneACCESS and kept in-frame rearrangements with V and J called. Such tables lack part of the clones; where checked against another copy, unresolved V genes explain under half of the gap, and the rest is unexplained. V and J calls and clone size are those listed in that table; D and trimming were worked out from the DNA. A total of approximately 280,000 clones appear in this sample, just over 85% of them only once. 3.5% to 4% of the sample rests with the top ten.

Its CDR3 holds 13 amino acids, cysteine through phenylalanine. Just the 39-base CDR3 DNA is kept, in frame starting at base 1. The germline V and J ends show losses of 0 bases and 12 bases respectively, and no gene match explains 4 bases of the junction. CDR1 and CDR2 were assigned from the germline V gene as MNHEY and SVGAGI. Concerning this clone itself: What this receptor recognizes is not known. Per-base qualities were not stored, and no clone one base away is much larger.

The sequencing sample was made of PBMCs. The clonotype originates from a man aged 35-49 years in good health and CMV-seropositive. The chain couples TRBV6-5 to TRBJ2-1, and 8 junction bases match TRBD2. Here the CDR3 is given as CASSYSRAGGQFF. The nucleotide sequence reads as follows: TGTGCCAGCAGTTACTCTCGGGCGGGAGGGCAGTTCTTC.